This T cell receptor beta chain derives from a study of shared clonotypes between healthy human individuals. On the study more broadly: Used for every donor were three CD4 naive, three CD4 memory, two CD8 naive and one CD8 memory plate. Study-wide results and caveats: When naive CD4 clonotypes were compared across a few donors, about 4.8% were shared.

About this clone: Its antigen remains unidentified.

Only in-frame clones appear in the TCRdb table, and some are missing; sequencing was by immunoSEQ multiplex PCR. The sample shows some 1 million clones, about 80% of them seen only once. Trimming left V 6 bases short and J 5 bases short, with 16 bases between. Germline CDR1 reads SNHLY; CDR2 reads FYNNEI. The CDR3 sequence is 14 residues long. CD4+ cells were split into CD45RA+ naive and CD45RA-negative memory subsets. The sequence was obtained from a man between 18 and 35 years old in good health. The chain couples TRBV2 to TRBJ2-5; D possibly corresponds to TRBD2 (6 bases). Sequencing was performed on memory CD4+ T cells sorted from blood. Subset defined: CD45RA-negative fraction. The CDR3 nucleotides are TGTGCCAGCAGGCCCCTGAGGGCGGGGGAGACCCAGTACTTC. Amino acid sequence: CASRPLRAGETQYF.